The source of this T cell receptor (beta chain) is a study of T cells in Graves' hyperthyroidism and ophthalmopathy. This clonotype was counted at least ten times. What was amplified from RNA transcripts were TCR beta CDR3 regions. HTBI primers were used for first-round RT-PCR of the TCR CDR3. MiXCR was run by TCRdb on the multiplex PCR reads, yielding one entry per CDR3 protein. The repertoire has fewer than 450,000 distinct CDR3 sequences, about 18% of them found once; the top ten carry over 35%. Germline V gene data show CDR1 as MNHNS and CDR2 as SASEGT. The CDR3 contains 13 residues. V shed 6 bases and J shed 2 bases, with 10 bases lying between them.

This sequence originates from a man younger than 35 with Graves' ophthalmopathy. The genes are TRBV6-1 and TRBJ1-1, with D possibly TRBD1 on 5 matching bases. Sequenced: blood. CDR3 sequence reads: CASRQDLNTEAFF. CDR3 nucleotide sequence: TGTGCCAGCAGACAGGATCTCAACACTGAAGCTTTCTTT.